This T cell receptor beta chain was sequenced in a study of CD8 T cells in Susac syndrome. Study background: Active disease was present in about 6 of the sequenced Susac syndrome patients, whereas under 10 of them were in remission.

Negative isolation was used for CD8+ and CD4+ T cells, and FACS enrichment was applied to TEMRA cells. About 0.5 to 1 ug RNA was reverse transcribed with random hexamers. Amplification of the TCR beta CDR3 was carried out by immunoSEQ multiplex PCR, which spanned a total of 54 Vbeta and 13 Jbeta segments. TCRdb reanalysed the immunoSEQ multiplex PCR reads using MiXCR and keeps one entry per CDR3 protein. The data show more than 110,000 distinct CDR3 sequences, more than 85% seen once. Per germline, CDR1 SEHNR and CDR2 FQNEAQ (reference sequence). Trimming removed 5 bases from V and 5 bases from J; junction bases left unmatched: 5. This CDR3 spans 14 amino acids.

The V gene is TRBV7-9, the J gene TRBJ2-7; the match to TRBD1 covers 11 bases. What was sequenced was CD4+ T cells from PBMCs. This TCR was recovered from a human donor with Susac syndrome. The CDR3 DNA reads TGTGCCAGCAGCCGGGACAGGGGGATCAACGAGCAGTACTTC. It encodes CASSRDRGINEQYF.